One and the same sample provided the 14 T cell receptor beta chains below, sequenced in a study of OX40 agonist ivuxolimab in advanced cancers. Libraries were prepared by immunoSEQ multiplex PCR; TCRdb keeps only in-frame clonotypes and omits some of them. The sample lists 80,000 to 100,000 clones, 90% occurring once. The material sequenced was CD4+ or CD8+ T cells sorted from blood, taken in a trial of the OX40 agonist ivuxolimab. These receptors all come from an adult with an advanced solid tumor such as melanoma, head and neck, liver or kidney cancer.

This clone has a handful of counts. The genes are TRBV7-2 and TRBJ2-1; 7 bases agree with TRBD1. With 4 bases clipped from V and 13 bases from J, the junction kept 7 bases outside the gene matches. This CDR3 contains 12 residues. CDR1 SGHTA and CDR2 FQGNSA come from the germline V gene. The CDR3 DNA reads TGTGCCAGCAGCTATGAGACAGGGCCCCAGTTCTTC. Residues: CASSYETGPQFF.

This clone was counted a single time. CDR3 region: CASTDRGATYEQYF. For the CDR3, the DNA is TGTGCCAGTACAGATCGGGGTGCAACCTACGAGCAGTACTTC. V is TRBV19 and J is TRBJ2-7; possible D gene TRBD2, 5 bases. The germline V and J ends were trimmed by 7 bases and 2 bases, with 15 bases remaining between them. The germline CDR1 and CDR2 sequences are LNHDA and SQIVND (reference sequence). The CDR3 is 14 residues long.

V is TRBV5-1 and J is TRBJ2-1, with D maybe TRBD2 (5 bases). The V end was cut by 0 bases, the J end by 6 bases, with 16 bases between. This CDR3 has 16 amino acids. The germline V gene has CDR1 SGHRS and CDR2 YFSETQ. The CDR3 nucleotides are TGCGCCAGCAGCTTGGATGGAGGAAGGCTTCTCAATGAGCAGTTCTTC. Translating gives CASSLDGGRLLNEQFF. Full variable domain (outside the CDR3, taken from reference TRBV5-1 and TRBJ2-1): KAGVTQTPRYLIKTRGQQVTLSCSPISGHRSVSWYQQTPGQGLQFLFEYFSETQRNKGNFPGRFSGRQFSNSRSEMNVSTLELGDSALYLCASSLDGGRLLNEQFFGPGTRLTVL.

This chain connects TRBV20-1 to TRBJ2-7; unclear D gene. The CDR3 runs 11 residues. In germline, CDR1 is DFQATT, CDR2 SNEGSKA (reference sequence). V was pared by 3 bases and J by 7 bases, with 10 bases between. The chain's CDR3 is CSASLPAEQYF. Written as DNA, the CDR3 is TGCAGTGCTAGTCTTCCGGCGGAGCAGTACTTC.

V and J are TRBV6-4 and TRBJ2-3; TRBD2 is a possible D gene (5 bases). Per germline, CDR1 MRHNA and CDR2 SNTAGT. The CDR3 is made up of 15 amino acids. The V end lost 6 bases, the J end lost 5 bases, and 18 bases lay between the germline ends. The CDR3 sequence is CASSLFLREKDTQYF. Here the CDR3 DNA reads TGTGCCAGCAGCTTATTTCTAAGGGAGAAAGATACGCAGTATTTT.

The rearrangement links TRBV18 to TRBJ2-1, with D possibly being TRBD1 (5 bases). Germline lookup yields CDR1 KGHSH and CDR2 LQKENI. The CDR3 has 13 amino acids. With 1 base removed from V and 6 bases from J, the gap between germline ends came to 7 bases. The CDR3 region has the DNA TGTGCCAGCTCACCACGAGACAGCAATGAGCAGTTCTTC. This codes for CASSPRDSNEQFF.

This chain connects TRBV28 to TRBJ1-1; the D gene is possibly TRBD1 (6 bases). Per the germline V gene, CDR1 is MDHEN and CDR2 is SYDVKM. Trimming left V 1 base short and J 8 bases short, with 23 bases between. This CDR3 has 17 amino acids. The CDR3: CASSLLVGRDIRGEAFF. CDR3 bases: TGTGCCAGCAGTTTATTGGTAGGGAGGGACATCCGGGGGGAAGCTTTCTTT.

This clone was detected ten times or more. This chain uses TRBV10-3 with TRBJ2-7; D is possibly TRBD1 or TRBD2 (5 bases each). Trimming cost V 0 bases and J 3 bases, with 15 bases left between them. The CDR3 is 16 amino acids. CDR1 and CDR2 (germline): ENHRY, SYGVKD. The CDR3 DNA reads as TGTGCCATCAGTGAGTCAGAAAGGGACGGCAACTACGAGCAGTACTTC. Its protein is CAISESERDGNYEQYF.

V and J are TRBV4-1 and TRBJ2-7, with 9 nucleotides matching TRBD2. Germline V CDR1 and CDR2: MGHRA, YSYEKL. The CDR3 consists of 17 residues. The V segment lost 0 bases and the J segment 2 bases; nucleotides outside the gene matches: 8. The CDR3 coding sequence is TGCGCCAGCAGCCAAGATAGACTTCGCGGGAGGGCCTACGAGCAGTACTTC. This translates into CASSQDRLRGRAYEQYF.

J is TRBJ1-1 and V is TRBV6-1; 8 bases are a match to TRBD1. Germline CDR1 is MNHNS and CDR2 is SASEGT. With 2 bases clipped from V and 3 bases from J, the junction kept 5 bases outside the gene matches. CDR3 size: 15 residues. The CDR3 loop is CASSERQGAYTEAFF. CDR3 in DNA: TGTGCCAGCAGTGAAAGGCAGGGGGCGTACACTGAAGCTTTCTTT.

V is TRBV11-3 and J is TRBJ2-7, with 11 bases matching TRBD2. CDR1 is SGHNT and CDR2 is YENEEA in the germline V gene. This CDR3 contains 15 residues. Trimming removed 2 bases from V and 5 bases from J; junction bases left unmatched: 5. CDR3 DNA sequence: TGTGCCAGCAGCTTATTTAGCGGGAGGGCAAACGAGCAGTACTTC. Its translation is CASSLFSGRANEQYF.

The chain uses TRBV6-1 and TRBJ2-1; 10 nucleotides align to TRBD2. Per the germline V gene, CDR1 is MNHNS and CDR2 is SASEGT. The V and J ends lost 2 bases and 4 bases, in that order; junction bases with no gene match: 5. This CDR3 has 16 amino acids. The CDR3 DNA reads TGTGCCAGCAGTGAACAGCGGGAGGGGTGGTACAATGAGCAGTTCTTC. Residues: CASSEQREGWYNEQFF.

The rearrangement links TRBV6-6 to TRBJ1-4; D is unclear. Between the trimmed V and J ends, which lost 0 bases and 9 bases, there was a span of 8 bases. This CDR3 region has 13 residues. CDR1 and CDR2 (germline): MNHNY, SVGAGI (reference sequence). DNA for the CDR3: TGTGCCAGCAGTTACTCTAATAAGCAAAAACTGTTTTTT. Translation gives CASSYSNKQKLFF.

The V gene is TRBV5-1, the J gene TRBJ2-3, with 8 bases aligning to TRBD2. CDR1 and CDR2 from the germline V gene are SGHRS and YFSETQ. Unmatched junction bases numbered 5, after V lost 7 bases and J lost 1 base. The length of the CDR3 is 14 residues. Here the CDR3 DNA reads TGCGCCAGCTACAGGACTAGCCGCACAGATACGCAGTATTTT. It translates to CASYRTSRTDTQYF.